This TCR beta chain was identified in a study of blood T cell repertoires in COVID-19. Across the whole study: Samples came from the United States, Italy and Spain, spanning acute and convalescent COVID-19. PBMCs, B-cell-depleted T cells, or T cells provided the cDNA or gDNA that made up the material.

V dropped 5 bases and J dropped 7; count of bases not matched to a gene: 16. The germline CDR1 and CDR2 sequences are SQVTM and ANQGSEA. This CDR3 has 16 amino acids. One Seattle source followed patients from active infection through their disease course. In the original processing: Amplification of reference gene primers provided the estimated nucleated cell counts. This table comes from immunoSEQ multiplex PCR, and its TCRdb copy is limited to in-frame clones, with some not included. V and J calls plus clone size are reproduced from that table; the DNA served to infer D and trimming. The data show 300,000 to 400,000 clones, with approximately 88% seen just once and around 3% held by the top ten.

Sequenced material: peripheral blood. J is TRBJ2-1 and V is TRBV29-1, with 8 bases fitting TRBD2. This sequence originates from a woman in her 30s with COVID-19, enrolled during active disease. Written as DNA, the CDR3 is TGCAGCGTTAGTCCTAGTAGCGGGAAGGTCTGGAATGAGCAGTTCTTC. Translation gives CSVSPSSGKVWNEQFF.